This T cell receptor (beta chain) originates from a study of shared clonotypes between healthy human individuals. Study conclusions and caveats: A generally larger estimated richness was seen in naive subsets than in memory subsets. When compared with the clonotypes that were shared by all four sorted-subset donors, the non-shared clonotypes turned out to have lower generation probabilities.

A deep-level run was used for the assay. Some 30,000 T cell genomes (around 200 ng DNA) went into each sorted-subset replicate. Profiled with immunoSEQ multiplex PCR; TCRdb holds only in-frame clones, not every one. This sample yields some 2 million clones, of which approximately 95% are seen a single time; approximately 1% belongs to the top ten. A note on this clone: Its antigen is not known.

Per the germline V gene, CDR1 is SEHNR and CDR2 is FQNEAQ (reference sequence). This CDR3 has 15 residues. Trimming at V came to 5 bases and at J to 4 bases, leaving 10 bases not matched to a gene. Naive CD8 cells were CD45RO-negative, positively selected for CCR7, excluding terminally differentiated effector memory CD45RA+ cells. This receptor was obtained from a man aged 18 to 30 in good health. The chain links TRBV7-9 to TRBJ1-2, with 7 bases identical to TRBD1. The source material was naive CD8+ T cells sorted from blood. The CDR3 loop is CASSLVTDRTYGYTF. The CDR3 nucleotides read TGTGCCAGCAGCCTCGTTACGGACAGGACCTATGGCTACACCTTC.